This TCR beta chain came from a study of T cell responses to AZD1222 COVID-19 vaccine. The repertoire was sequenced with immunoSEQ multiplex PCR; TCRdb's copy has only in-frame clones and lacks some. This repertoire shows more than 150,000 clones, 94% found once; its top ten account for under 2%. Worth noting for this clone: The antigen remains undetermined.

Study-wide points: The CD4 TCRs associated with vaccination extended across spike and predominated at 160-218 and 743-854. Targeting of unmutated variant regions was reportedly seen in nearly half of spike-specific TCRs.

Pooling covered second doses at about 4 or about 12 weeks. Germline loops: CDR1 SNHLY, CDR2 FYNNEI. The CDR3 runs 13 residues. V shed 4 bases and J shed 8 bases, with 11 bases lying between them. This material consisted of peripheral blood, taken 28 days after the second AZD1222 dose. This chain uses TRBV2 with TRBJ1-4, with D uncertain. This receptor was identified in an adult who received the AZD1222 COVID-19 vaccine. In nucleotides, the CDR3 is TGTGCCAGCAGTGGTAAGGGAATGGAAAAACTGTTTTTT. It encodes CASSGKGMEKLFF. The entire variable domain, with the rest obtained from reference TRBV2 and TRBJ1-4, is as follows: EPEVTQTPSHQVTQMGQEVILRCVPISNHLYFYWYRQILGQKVEFLVSFYNNEISEKSEIFDDQFSVERPDGSNFTLKIRSTKLEDSAMYFCASSGKGMEKLFFGSGTQLSVL.